The count of the clone carrying this T cell receptor beta chain is one. Its antigen is unidentified. Nominally healthy donors provided the samples, though records likely missed some immune exposures. Germline V CDR1 and CDR2: SGHNT, YENEEA. The CDR3 consists of 14 residues. V gave up 5 bases and J gave up 5 bases; unmatched junction bases: 5. The PCR employed 60 Vbeta primers together with 13 Jbeta primers. Method: immunoSEQ multiplex PCR; TCRdb's copy keeps in-frame clones and lacks some. The profile shows 170,000 or so clones, over 75% of them singletons. This entry comes from a study of cytomegalovirus exposure and HLA in healthy donors. Whole-study findings and limits: An Asian-associated ancestry cluster reportedly showed fewer N-insertions than the approximately 630-donor mean in a later analysis. In a later analysis, TCR beta V- and J-gene trimming showed a link to a missense DCLRE1C variant. A list of about 180 TCR beta chains associated with cytomegalovirus was given.

This clonotype was obtained from a woman aged 50 to 60 in good health and CMV-seropositive. Source material: PBMCs. J is TRBJ1-1 and V is TRBV11-3, with TRBD1 matching 10 bases. In DNA form, the CDR3 reads TGTGCCAGCAGCAGGGACAGGGGAGGGACTGAAGCTTTCTTT. It is translated as CASSRDRGGTEAFF.